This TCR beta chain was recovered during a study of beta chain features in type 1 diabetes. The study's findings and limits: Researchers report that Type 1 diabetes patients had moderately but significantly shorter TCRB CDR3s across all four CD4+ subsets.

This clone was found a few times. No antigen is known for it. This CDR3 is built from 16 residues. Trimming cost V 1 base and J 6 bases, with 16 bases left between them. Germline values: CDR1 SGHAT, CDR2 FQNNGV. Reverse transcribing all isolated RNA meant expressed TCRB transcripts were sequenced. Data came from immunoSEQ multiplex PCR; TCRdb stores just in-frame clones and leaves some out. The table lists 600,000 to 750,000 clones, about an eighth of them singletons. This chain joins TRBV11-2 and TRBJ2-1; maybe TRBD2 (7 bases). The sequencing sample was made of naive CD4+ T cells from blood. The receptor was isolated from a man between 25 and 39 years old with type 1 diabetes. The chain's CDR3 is CASSLVLGGPSNEQFF. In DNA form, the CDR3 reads TGTGCCAGCAGCTTAGTGTTGGGGGGGCCTAGCAATGAGCAGTTCTTC.